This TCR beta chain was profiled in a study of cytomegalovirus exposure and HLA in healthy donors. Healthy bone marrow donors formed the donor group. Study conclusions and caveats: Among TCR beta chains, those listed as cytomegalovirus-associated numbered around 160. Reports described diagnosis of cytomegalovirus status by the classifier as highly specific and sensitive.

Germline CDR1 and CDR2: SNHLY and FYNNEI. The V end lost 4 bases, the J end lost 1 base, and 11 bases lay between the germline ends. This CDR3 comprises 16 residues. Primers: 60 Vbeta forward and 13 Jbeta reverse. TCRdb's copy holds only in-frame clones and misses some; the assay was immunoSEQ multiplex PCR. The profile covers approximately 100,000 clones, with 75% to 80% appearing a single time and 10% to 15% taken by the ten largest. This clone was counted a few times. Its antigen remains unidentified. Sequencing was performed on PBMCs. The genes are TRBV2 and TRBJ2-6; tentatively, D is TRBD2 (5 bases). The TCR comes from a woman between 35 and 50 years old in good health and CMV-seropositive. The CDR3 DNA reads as TGTGCCAGCAGTGGTCGGACTGGGTCTGGGGCCAACGTCCTGACTTTC. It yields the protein CASSGRTGSGANVLTF.